These T cell receptor beta chains were read from a single sample in a study of human T cells and chemical hapten exposure. TCRdb fed the RACE reads into MiXCR, producing one record per CDR3 protein. Among tens of thousands of distinct CDR3 sequences, under 11% were seen once, and the ten largest hold 5%. Source: whole blood, taken in connection with sensitization to the hapten diphenylcyclopropenone (DPC). All receptors come from a woman aged 45-65 years with alopecia areata. Some clones in this sample may be carry-over from other donors' samples. Both conserved end residues are part of each CDR3. A D gene is named only where the DNA matches it firmly. Clone size is given for some rows only: seen once, a few or many times, or a class if the clone is expanded.

V	J	D	size	DNA	CDR3
TRBV5-1	TRBJ2-3	TRBD2	few	TGCGCCAGCAGCTCCCCAACTAGCGGGAGTAGACAGGTTACGCAGTATTTT	CASSSPTSGSRQVTQYF
TRBV27	TRBJ2-3	NA	NA	TGTGCCAGCAGTTTATTTCGGGCTGATACGCAGTATTTT	CASSLFRADTQYF
TRBV11-3	TRBJ2-7	NA	many	TGTGCCAGCAGCTCCCCCCCGACCTACGAGCAGTACTTC	CASSSPPTYEQYF
TRBV28	TRBJ1-5	NA	few	TGTGCCAGCAGTCCTTCACTGCAGCCCCAGCATTTT	CASSPSLQPQHF
TRBV7-9	TRBJ1-4	NA	many	TGTGCCAGCAGCTTGGGACAAGAGGACGAAAAACTGTTTTTT	CASSLGQEDEKLFF
TRBV2	TRBJ2-1	NA	many	TGTGCCGTGAGTCGGGGGCCTCTTGACAATGAGCAGTTCTTC	CAVSRGPLDNEQFF
TRBV15	TRBJ1-6	NA	few	TGTGCCACCAGCACAAGGACAGTAGATAATTCACCCCTCCACTTT	CATSTRTVDNSPLHF
TRBV5-8	TRBJ2-3	NA	many	TGTGCCAGCAGCTTGGGACAGTTCATAGATACGCAGTATTTT	CASSLGQFIDTQYF
TRBV19	TRBJ1-5	TRBD1	many	TGTGCCAGTAGTATGGGACAGGCGCGCAATCAGCCCCAGCATTTT	CASSMGQARNQPQHF
TRBV20-1	TRBJ2-2	NA	few	TGCAGTGCTAGAGTTGACGGGGAGCTGTTTTTT	CSARVDGELFF
TRBV12-3/TRBV12-4	TRBJ2-1	TRBD2	few	TGTGCCGTGATGGCTAGCGGGACCTACAATGAGCAGTTCTTC	CAVMASGTYNEQFF
TRBV4-3	TRBJ1-1	NA	few	TGCGCCAGCAGCGGGAACCGGGACGGTGAAGCTTTCTTT	CASSGNRDGEAFF
TRBV9	TRBJ2-3	TRBD2	few	TGTGCCAGCAGCGCCTCCGCGGGACTAGCTTCCACAGATACGCAGTATTTT	CASSASAGLASTDTQYF
TRBV7-9	TRBJ2-3	NA	few	TGTGCCAGCAGCTTAGCGGTAGTAGCGGTCACAGATACGCAGTATTTT	CASSLAVVAVTDTQYF
TRBV30	TRBJ2-2	TRBD2	few	TGTGCCTGGAGTGGGCCGGGAGGGCCGATCGGGGAGCTGTTTTTT	CAWSGPGGPIGELFF
TRBV7-8	TRBJ2-5	NA	NA	TGTGCCAGCACCCCAAGGGGAGATGGGCAAGAGACCCAGTACTTC	CASTPRGDGQETQYF
TRBV20-1	TRBJ2-2	NA	many	TGCAGTGCTAGAGATACCCCCGGGGAGCTGTTTTTT	CSARDTPGELFF
TRBV7-2	TRBJ2-7	NA	few	TGTGCCAGCAGGACCGCTAACAGGGACGAGCAGTACTTC	CASRTANRDEQYF
TRBV21-1	TRBJ2-7	NA	NA	TGTGCCAGCAGACCGAGCTGGGACTGGGATATCGAGCAGTACTTC	CASRPSWDWDIEQYF
TRBV5-8	TRBJ2-5	TRBD2	many	TGTGCCAGCAGCCCGCGGTTTTTTGGGAGGGGAAGGCAAGAGACCCAGTACTTC	CASSPRFFGRGRQETQYF
TRBV12-3/TRBV12-4	TRBJ2-1	TRBD2	NA	TGTGCCAGCACCGGACTAGGCGGCAATGAGCAGTTCTTC	CASTGLGGNEQFF
TRBV6-2/TRBV6-3	TRBJ1-3	NA	many	TGTGCCAGCAGACGAACGTCCTCTGGAAACACCATATATTTT	CASRRTSSGNTIYF
TRBV5-1	TRBJ2-3	NA	many	TGCGCCAGCAGCTTGGGGCACGAAGCAGATACGCAGTATTTT	CASSLGHEADTQYF
TRBV7-2	TRBJ2-3	TRBD2	NA	TGTGCCAGCAGCAAAGGCCCGGGAGGGCCAAGCACAGATACGCAGTATTTT	CASSKGPGGPSTDTQYF
TRBV7-2	TRBJ1-1	NA	few	TGTGCCAGCAGCCCAACGATGAGGGCTGAAGCTTTCTTT	CASSPTMRAEAFF
TRBV6-6	TRBJ1-6	NA	many	TGTGCCAGCAGTGACGCGAGCTCCTATAATTCACCCCTCCACTTT	CASSDASSYNSPLHF
TRBV6-2/TRBV6-3	TRBJ1-2	NA	many	TGTGCCAGCAGGCAAGGGGACTCCGGGAGGTCTAACTATGGCTACACCTTC	CASRQGDSGRSNYGYTF
TRBV4-3	TRBJ2-3	NA	many	TGCGCCAGCAGCCAAGAACGCCCGGGGGCAAGCACAGATACGCAGTATTTT	CASSQERPGASTDTQYF
TRBV7-2	TRBJ2-7	TRBD2	many	TGTGCCAGCCAAAGAGATTCTGGGACTAACCGTTACGAGCAGTACTTC	CASQRDSGTNRYEQYF
TRBV2	TRBJ2-1	NA	few	TGTGCCAGCAGACCCACTAGCATTGGGGTGGCGTTCTTC	CASRPTSIGVAFF
TRBV28	TRBJ2-4	TRBD1	few	TGTGCCAGCAGACCCCCCCCGGGACAGGATAAAAACATTCAGTACTTC	CASRPPPGQDKNIQYF
TRBV12-3/TRBV12-4	TRBJ2-1	TRBD1	NA	TGTGCCAGCAGGAGGGACAGCTACAATGAGCAGTTCTTC	CASRRDSYNEQFF
TRBV10-3	TRBJ2-7	NA	NA	TGTGCCATCAGTGATGACATAGGGATCGAGCAGTACTTC	CAISDDIGIEQYF